This entry features one T cell receptor beta chain sequence. This entry belongs to a study of graft-versus-host responses after intestinal transplantation. Repertoires were generated with immunoSEQ multiplex PCR, while TCRdb's copy carries only in-frame clones and drops some. The data show 17,000 or so clones, more than 75% seen once. After removal of 2 bases from V and 0 bases from J, the junction contained 7 bases not matched to a gene. Germline-derived CDR1 and CDR2 are MNHEY and SMNVEV (reference sequence). The CDR3 consists of 16 residues. Sequenced material: bone marrow, taken around 120 days after transplant. The chain uses TRBV27 and TRBJ2-7; 7 bases match TRBD2. The clonotype comes from a human patient who received an intestinal transplant, so some T cells may come from the graft donor. CDR3 region: CASSLGLAVSSYEQYF. The CDR3 DNA sequence: TGTGCCAGCAGTTTAGGGCTAGCGGTCAGCTCCTACGAGCAGTACTTC.